The next 30 T cell receptor beta chains were all read from a single sample in a study of T-cell memory formation after mild COVID-19. MiXCR, applied by TCRdb to the 5' RACE reads, yields one record per CDR3 protein. The sample carries around 500,000 distinct CDR3 sequences, about 18% recorded once. Input material: PBMCs or a T cell subset sorted from them (not recorded which). The receptors originated from an adult woman who had mild COVID-19 (a few samples of this study predate the infection). Cell type and time point are not known.

V usage is TRBV5-1 and J usage is TRBJ2-1; 7 nucleotides agree with TRBD2. V lost 0 bases, J lost 7 bases, and 7 bases stayed unmatched. This CDR3 contains 15 residues. Germline loops: CDR1 SGHRS, CDR2 YFSETQ. CDR3 protein: CASSLGRGGDNEQFF. The CDR3 DNA reads as TGCGCCAGCAGCTTGGGTCGGGGAGGGGATAATGAGCAGTTCTTC.

This clonotype was seen a handful of times. V and J are TRBV7-9 and TRBJ1-5, with D possibly being TRBD1 (5 bases). Germline CDR1 and CDR2: SEHNR and FQNEAQ (reference sequence). Between the trimmed V and J ends, which lost 5 bases and 7 bases, there was a span of 15 bases. The CDR3 totals 14 residues. The CDR3 loop is CASSPGGGWQPQHF. In nucleotides, the CDR3 is TGTGCCAGCAGCCCGGGGGGGGGATGGCAGCCCCAGCATTTT.

This clonotype came up many times. The J gene is TRBJ2-5, the V gene TRBV7-2, with a tentative D call TRBD1 (5 bases). The V gene's germline CDR1 is SGHTA and CDR2 FQGNSA. With 0 bases removed from V and 4 bases from J, the gap between germline ends came to 18 bases. This CDR3 has 17 amino acids. DNA for the CDR3: TGTGCCAGCAGCTTAGCATGGGGCTCAGACAGCCCAGAGACCCAGTACTTC. Protein sequence: CASSLAWGSDSPETQYF.

This clonotype was seen only a few times. This chain joins TRBV9 and TRBJ2-1; 7 bases agree with TRBD2. The V gene's germline CDR1 is SGDLS and CDR2 YYNGEE. The length of the CDR3 is 12 residues. Trimming took 7 bases from V and 7 from J; bases not matched to a gene: 5. CDR3 in DNA: TGTGCCAGCTCGACTAGCTGGAATGAGCAGTTCTTC. Encoded protein: CASSTSWNEQFF.

This clonotype was detected only a few times. The rearrangement uses TRBV4-3 and TRBJ2-7, with D perhaps TRBD1 (5 bases). CDR1 and CDR2 from the germline V gene are LGHNA and YSLEER. The CDR3 is made up of 14 amino acids. The V end was cut by 1 base, the J end by 6 bases, with 13 bases between. This CDR3 is CASSQGPGWGEQYF. The CDR3 DNA sequence: TGCGCCAGCAGCCAAGGCCCAGGGTGGGGCGAGCAGTACTTC.

V usage is TRBV3-1 and J usage is TRBJ2-4, with 7 nucleotides matching TRBD2. CDR3 size: 19 residues. The junction had 18 bases not matched to a gene; V was cut back by 6 bases and J by 1 base. Germline-derived CDR1 and CDR2 are LGHDT and YNNKEL (reference sequence). This CDR3 reads CASSLSTAAGVTAKNIQYF. CDR3 coding DNA: TGTGCCAGCAGTCTTTCCACGGCGGCGGGAGTTACGGCCAAAAACATTCAGTACTTC.

This clonotype was seen only a few times. The rearrangement links TRBV10-3 to TRBJ2-1, with D unresolved. The CDR3 length is 15 residues. Germline V gene sequence: CDR1 ENHRY, CDR2 SYGVKD. V was pared by 1 base and J by 6 bases, with 13 bases between. This CDR3 reads CAISELYRKGNEQFF. The CDR3 bases are TGTGCCATCAGTGAGTTATATCGCAAGGGCAATGAGCAGTTCTTC.

V and J are TRBV10-3 and TRBJ2-4, with 12 bases matching TRBD2. V lost 8 bases and J lost 3; bases outside the gene matches: 8. This CDR3 has 16 amino acids. CDR1 ENHRY and CDR2 SYGVKD come from the germline V gene. CDR3 DNA: TGTGCCATCTCCTCGACTAGCGGGGGATTCAAAAACATTCAGTACTTC. This translates into CAISSTSGGFKNIQYF.

This clonotype has only a few counts. The gene calls are TRBV2 and TRBJ1-1, with D maybe TRBD1 (5 bases). V gave up 8 bases and J gave up 3 bases, with 13 bases separating them. There are 13 residues in the CDR3. The germline gives CDR1 SNHLY, CDR2 FYNNEI. CDR3 protein: CASGGGWDTEAFF. The DNA of the CDR3 is TGTGCCAGCGGGGGAGGGTGGGACACTGAAGCTTTCTTT.

This clonotype was picked up a small number of times. The chain couples TRBV7-9 to TRBJ1-2; no firm D call. The length of the CDR3 is 14 residues. Germline values: CDR1 SEHNR, CDR2 FQNEAQ (reference sequence). The V end was cut by 1 base, the J end by 4 bases, with 10 bases between. The CDR3, as DNA: TGTGCCAGCAGCTTAGACATCTTGGGCTATGGCTACACCTTC. Translated: CASSLDILGYGYTF.

The sample holds a few counts of this clonotype. The rearrangement uses TRBV12-3 or TRBV12-4 and TRBJ1-5; no definite D call. V was shortened by 2 bases and J by 9 bases, with 17 bases between the two germline ends. The CDR3 has 15 amino acids. The CDR3 sequence: CASSLMADRNGPQHF. Written as DNA, the CDR3 is TGTGCCAGCAGTTTAATGGCAGATAGAAACGGGCCCCAGCATTTT.

The chain recombines TRBV24-1 with TRBJ2-7, with D unresolved. The V and J ends lost 0 bases and 7 bases respectively, with 3 bases between them. The CDR3 has 11 residues. In germline, CDR1 is KGHDR, CDR2 SFDVKD. The CDR3 spells CATSDLAEQYF. Written as DNA, the CDR3 is TGTGCCACCAGTGATTTGGCGGAGCAGTACTTC.

This clonotype was observed a handful of times. The CDR3 sequence is CASSLPQTLSGPFTDTQYF. Here the CDR3 DNA reads TGTGCCAGCAGCTTACCACAGACCCTTAGCGGTCCTTTCACAGATACGCAGTATTTT. The chain recombines TRBV7-2 with TRBJ2-3, with TRBD2 as a possible D gene (6 bases). The CDR3 spans 19 residues. Germline-derived CDR1 and CDR2 are SGHTA and FQGNSA. Between the trimmed V and J ends, which lost 2 bases and 2 bases, there was a span of 23 bases.

The chain couples TRBV7-3 to TRBJ2-1; perhaps TRBD2 as D (5 bases). This CDR3 is 14 amino acids long. In germline, CDR1 is SGHTA, CDR2 FQGTGA. Trimming pared 4 bases from V and 10 bases from J, leaving 17 bases between. DNA for the CDR3: TGTGCCAGCAGCTCCGGGAACCGGGTCGGAGAGCAGTTCTTC. This sequence encodes CASSSGNRVGEQFF.

The CDR3 DNA sequence: TGCGCCAGCAGCCACGGGACTAGCGACTACAATGAGCAGTTCTTC. Protein sequence: CASSHGTSDYNEQFF. The chain is built from TRBV4-1 and TRBJ2-1; 10 positions agree with TRBD2. This CDR3 has 15 residues. Germline V CDR1 and CDR2: MGHRA, YSYEKL. J lost 3 bases, V lost 3 bases, and 2 bases had no gene match.

This clonotype came up a few times. This sequence joins TRBV18 and TRBJ1-5; D call uncertain. The CDR3 runs 12 residues. Trimming stripped 8 bases from V and 6 bases from J, with 11 bases between. Germline lookup yields CDR1 KGHSH and CDR2 LQKENI. For the CDR3, the DNA is TGTGCCAGCACGACCATGGGTCAGCCCCAGCATTTT. Translating it yields CASTTMGQPQHF.

This clonotype was found a few times. This CDR3 reads CASSLALDRLNTEAFF. The CDR3 region has the DNA TGCGCCAGCAGCTTGGCCTTGGACAGGTTGAACACTGAAGCTTTCTTT. This sequence joins TRBV5-1 and TRBJ1-1; the match to TRBD1 covers 7 bases. CDR1 is SGHRS, CDR2 YFSETQ, per germline. V trimming: 0 bases; J trimming: 0 bases; junction bases outside the gene matches: 5. The length of the CDR3 is 16 residues.

V is TRBV27 and J is TRBJ1-5; the D gene is possibly TRBD1 (6 bases). The length of the CDR3 is 13 residues. V shed 3 bases and J shed 7 bases, with 10 bases lying between them. CDR1 and CDR2 (germline): MNHEY, SMNVEV (reference sequence). CDR3 loop: CASSFSGAQPQHF. The CDR3 coding sequence is TGTGCCAGCAGTTTTTCAGGGGCACAGCCCCAGCATTTT.

This clonotype occurred a few times. The chain employs TRBV4-1 and TRBJ2-7; 9 nucleotides align to TRBD1. The V gene's germline CDR1 is MGHRA and CDR2 YSYEKL. The CDR3 consists of 16 residues. Losses at the gene ends were 4 bases for V and 3 bases for J; bases not matched to a gene: 10. The CDR3 DNA sequence: TGCGCCAGCAGCCGGGAGGACAGGGGACTTCTCTACGAGCAGTACTTC. It yields the protein CASSREDRGLLYEQYF.

This clonotype occurred many times. This sequence joins TRBV28 and TRBJ2-7, with unresolved D. Germline V lookup: CDR1 MDHEN, CDR2 SYDVKM. Trimming cost V 5 bases and J 4 bases, with 9 bases left between them. CDR3 size: 12 residues. The CDR3 here is CASSLTRYEQYF. The CDR3 DNA reads TGTGCCAGCAGTCTAACTCGGTACGAGCAGTACTTC.

This clonotype has only a few counts. This chain joins TRBV9 and TRBJ2-3; 7 bases fit TRBD1. The V gene end was trimmed by 0 bases and the J gene end by 4 bases; junction bases not matched to a gene: 2. This CDR3 is built from 14 residues. Germline values: CDR1 SGDLS, CDR2 YYNGEE. The CDR3 nucleotides read TGTGCCAGCAGCGTAGTACAGGGGTCAGATACGCAGTATTTT. The encoded protein is CASSVVQGSDTQYF.

The genes are TRBV6-2 or TRBV6-3 and TRBJ2-5; 7 bases agree with TRBD2. The CDR3 consists of 14 residues. Unmatched junction bases numbered 4, after V lost 6 bases and J lost 0 bases. Germline V gene lookup returns CDR1 MNHEY and CDR2 SVGEGT. The CDR3 sequence is CASRGAGDQETQYF. As DNA, the CDR3 is TGTGCCAGCAGGGGTGCGGGGGACCAAGAGACCCAGTACTTC.

This clonotype has more than one count but fewer than ten. This chain links TRBV7-8 with TRBJ2-3, with a tentative D call TRBD1 (5 bases). CDR3 length equals 15 residues. Germline V gives CDR1 SGHVS, CDR2 FQNEAQ. V was cut by 2 bases and J by 0 bases, with 9 bases left in between. Written as DNA, the CDR3 is TGTGCCAGCAGCTTACAGGGTCTAAGCACAGATACGCAGTATTTT. Translated, it gives CASSLQGLSTDTQYF.

V and J are TRBV5-6 and TRBJ1-1, with D unclear. The CDR3 sequence is 11 residues long. From germline, CDR1 is SGHDT and CDR2 YYEEEE. V gave up 3 bases and J gave up 8 bases, with 8 bases separating them. CDR3 sequence reads: CASSWYGEAFF. In DNA form, the CDR3 reads TGTGCCAGCAGCTGGTACGGAGAAGCTTTCTTT.

The chain carries TRBV4-1 and TRBJ2-1, with unresolved D. The CDR3 sequence is 16 residues long. Germline CDR1 is MGHRA and CDR2 is YSYEKL. Trimming pared 2 bases from V and 5 bases from J, leaving 16 bases between. This CDR3 is CASSQFVGSRNNEQFF. The CDR3 coding sequence is TGCGCCAGCAGCCAATTTGTGGGGTCCAGGAACAATGAGCAGTTCTTC.

This clonotype was detected a few times. This chain connects TRBV7-2 to TRBJ2-7; TRBD2 is a possible D gene (5 bases). Looked up from germline, CDR1 is SGHTA and CDR2 is FQGNSA. V was cut by 2 bases and J by 6 bases, with 17 bases left in between. The CDR3 consists of 15 residues. The CDR3 DNA reads as TGTGCCAGCAGCTTATCCTTAGCCGGGCGGGTCGAGCAGTACTTC. As protein: CASSLSLAGRVEQYF.

There are a few counts of this clonotype. The gene calls are TRBV15 and TRBJ1-3; no reliable D call. Per the germline V gene, CDR1 is LNHNV and CDR2 is YYDKDF (reference sequence). This CDR3 is 15 amino acids long. Trimming took 0 bases from V and 0 from J, leaving 6 bases between them. The CDR3: CATSRDLNSGNTIYF. CDR3 in DNA: TGTGCCACCAGCAGAGATCTGAACTCTGGAAACACCATATATTTT. Combining the CDR3 with reference TRBV15 and TRBJ1-3 gives the whole variable domain DAMVIQNPRYQVTQFGKPVTLSCSQTLNHNVMYWYQQKSSQAPKLLFHYYDKDFNNEADTPDNFQSRRPNTSFCFLDIRSPGLGDTAMYLCATSRDLNSGNTIYFGEGSWLTVV.

The genes are TRBV19 and TRBJ2-3, with D tentatively TRBD2 (6 bases). V was trimmed by 4 bases and J by 2 bases, leaving 19 bases between them. There are 17 residues in the CDR3. Germline CDR1 LNHDA, CDR2 SQIVND (reference sequence). The CDR3 nucleotides read TGTGCCAGTAGTACCGAGAGGGAGGAATTCCTCACAGATACGCAGTATTTT. Translating it yields CASSTEREEFLTDTQYF. Full variable domain (rest looked up from reference TRBV19 and TRBJ2-3): DGGITQSPKYLFRKEGQNVTLSCEQNLNHDAMYWYRQDPGQGLRLIYYSQIVNDFQKGDIAEGYSVSREKKESFPLTVTSAQKNPTAFYLCASSTEREEFLTDTQYFGPGTRLTVL.

The sample holds a few counts of this clonotype. This chain links TRBV14 with TRBJ1-3; no clear D. This CDR3 contains 16 residues. The V gene's germline CDR1 is SGHDN and CDR2 FVKESK. Deletions cut 2 bases from V and 0 bases from J, with 11 bases between. The DNA of the CDR3 is TGTGCCAGCAGCCAAAGGTCCTTGGACTCTGGAAACACCATATATTTT. This sequence encodes CASSQRSLDSGNTIYF.

This clonotype has only a few counts. The DNA for the CDR3 is TGTGCCAGCAGCTACCAATCAGATACGCAGTATTTT. Translating it yields CASSYQSDTQYF. This chain joins TRBV7-2 and TRBJ2-3, with unresolved D. CDR3 size: 12 residues. V lost 4 bases, J lost 4 bases, and 6 bases lay in between. CDR1 and CDR2 from the germline V gene are SGHTA and FQGNSA.